This TCR beta chain was documented in a study of T cell changes during pregnancy in multiple sclerosis (dated by TCRdb to about 2019). Background on the whole study: Changes in the T cell repertoire over the course of pregnancy were examined in this study in women with multiple sclerosis.

Library preparation used the immunoSEQ multiplex PCR assay. The table was pulled from immuneACCESS by TCRdb, which kept in-frame rearrangements only. Such tables lose some clones; where checked, under half of the loss comes from unresolved V genes, and the rest has no known cause. The sample table holds 30,000 to 45,000 clones, of which about nine tenths were seen once. Jointly, the top ten make up roughly 29% of the sample. V trim: 0 bases; J trim: 10 bases; unmatched bases: 8. From the germline V gene, CDR1 is SGHDT and CDR2 is YYEEEE. Inclusive of the bounding cysteine and phenylalanine, the CDR3 is 15 residues long. Only CDR3 DNA is held: 45 bases, read in frame from base 1. Note on this clone: Its antigen remains undetermined. The sample holds no much larger clone one base away, and base qualities are not on file.

The sample in question was CD8+ T cells from peripheral blood mononuclear cells, obtained before pregnancy. This receptor chain uses TRBV5-6 and TRBJ2-3, with 10 middle bases fitting TRBD2. The sequence came from a female donor with multiple sclerosis, enrolled in a pregnancy study. The CDR3 loop reads CASSLGAGGSSAQYF. The nucleotide sequence is given as TGTGCCAGCAGCTTGGGAGCGGGGGGGTCTTCGGCGCAGTATTTT.